Below, 27 T cell receptor beta chains from the same sample are listed, as sequenced in a study of T cell responses to AZD1222 COVID-19 vaccine. Method: immunoSEQ multiplex PCR; TCRdb's copy keeps in-frame clones and lacks some. The sample yields over 100,000 clones, approximately 84% seen once. The source material was peripheral blood, sampled on day 0 of AZD1222 vaccination. The origin of the receptors is an adult in good health.

V is TRBV23-1 and J is TRBJ1-2; D gene uncertain. TRBV23-1 is reported as an ORF; its role is uncertain. The ends were cut back, 2 bases at V and 8 bases at J, with 24 bases in the middle. CDR3 length equals 17 residues. Written as DNA, the CDR3 is TGCGCCAGCAGTCAAACGGCGGCGGGGAATCCCTCTCGGGGCTACACCTTC. Translated: CASSQTAAGNPSRGYTF.

V gene TRBV6-5 combines with J gene TRBJ1-4; D unclear. Germline V lookup: CDR1 MNHEY, CDR2 SVGAGI. The CDR3 loop spans 16 amino acids. V lost 6 bases, J lost 1 base, and 15 bases lay in between. Here the CDR3 reads CASSYITTRTNEKLFF. DNA of the CDR3: TGTGCCAGCAGCTACATTACTACCAGAACTAATGAAAAACTGTTTTTT.

This clone came up once. The chain couples TRBV18 to TRBJ1-1; maybe TRBD1 (5 bases). Trimming stripped 3 bases from V and 6 bases from J, with 23 bases between. Germline CDR1 KGHSH, CDR2 LQKENI. The CDR3 loop spans 17 amino acids. The CDR3 protein is CASSPLTATGGLSEAFF. The DNA for the CDR3 is TGTGCCAGCTCACCCCTGACAGCCACCGGGGGGTTGTCTGAAGCTTTCTTT.

V and J are TRBV28 and TRBJ1-1, with D perhaps TRBD1 (5 bases). From germline, CDR1 is MDHEN and CDR2 SYDVKM. V dropped 8 bases and J dropped 3 bases, with 16 bases sitting between them. CDR3 length: 14 amino acids. Here the CDR3 reads CASWLRGPYTEAFF. The CDR3 coding sequence is TGTGCCAGCTGGTTGAGGGGACCGTACACTGAAGCTTTCTTT.

The gene calls are TRBV5-1 and TRBJ2-2, with no clear D. CDR1 is SGHRS and CDR2 is YFSETQ in the germline V gene. The V end was cut by 0 bases, the J end by 4 bases, with 13 bases between. The CDR3 consists of 16 residues. As DNA, the CDR3 is TGCGCCAGCAGCTTGGCAGTTAGGGCTGGCACCGGGGAGCTGTTTTTT. Translation: CASSLAVRAGTGELFF.

The chain couples TRBV6-5 to TRBJ2-5; no clear D. Germline loops: CDR1 MNHEY, CDR2 SVGAGI. Trimming removed 8 bases from V and 4 bases from J, with 5 bases in between. The CDR3 is 10 amino acids. The CDR3 DNA sequence: TGTGCCAGCGTGGGAGAGACCCAGTACTTC. This sequence encodes CASVGETQYF.

The rearrangement links TRBV24-1 to TRBJ1-2; D ambiguous. The CDR3 has 13 amino acids. The V and J ends lost 2 bases and 8 bases respectively, with 11 bases between them. The germline CDR1 and CDR2 sequences are KGHDR and SFDVKD. The CDR3 region is CATSDSGRRGYTF. CDR3 nucleotide sequence: TGTGCCACCAGTGATTCTGGACGTCGGGGCTACACCTTC.

This chain links TRBV5-8 with TRBJ2-3; D is perhaps TRBD1 (6 bases). Germline V CDR1 and CDR2: SGHTS, YDEGEE. The CDR3 totals 16 residues. V dropped 0 bases and J dropped 0 bases, with 11 bases sitting between them. Here the CDR3 DNA reads TGTGCCAGCAGCTTGGGTTCCGGGACAAGCACAGATACGCAGTATTTT. Protein: CASSLGSGTSTDTQYF. Full variable domain (outside the CDR3, taken from reference TRBV5-8 and TRBJ2-3): EAGVTQSPTHLIKTRGQQATLRCSPISGHTSVYWYQQALGLGLQFLLWYDEGEERNRGNFPPRFSGRQFPNYSSELNVNALELEDSALYLCASSLGSGTSTDTQYFGPGTRLTVL.

The gene calls are TRBV7-2 and TRBJ2-1, with no clear D. Trimming took 1 base from V and 4 from J, leaving 11 bases between them. This CDR3 is 15 amino acids long. Germline assignment: CDR1 SGHTA and CDR2 FQGNSA. CDR3 loop: CASSLERSEYNEQFF. The CDR3 DNA sequence: TGTGCCAGCAGCTTAGAACGGTCGGAATACAATGAGCAGTTCTTC.

V gene TRBV29-1 combines with J gene TRBJ2-5, with 7 bases fitting TRBD1. CDR1 and CDR2 (germline): SQVTM, ANQGSEA. CDR3 length: 14 residues. Losses at the gene ends were 6 bases for V and 3 bases for J; bases not matched to a gene: 10. This CDR3 reads CSVGPGTAKETQYF. The CDR3 DNA sequence: TGCAGCGTCGGACCCGGGACAGCGAAAGAGACCCAGTACTTC. The variable domain in full, completed from reference TRBV29-1 and TRBJ2-5, reads SAVISQKPSRDICQRGTSLTIQCQVDSQVTMMFWYRQQPGQSLTLIATANQGSEATYESGFVIDKFPISRPNLTFSTLTVSNMSPEDSSIYLCSVGPGTAKETQYFGPGTRLLVL.

The V and J genes are TRBV9 and TRBJ1-1; the D is unclear. The V gene lost 4 bases and the J gene lost 1 base, with 20 bases spanning the gap. Germline CDR1 is SGDLS and CDR2 is YYNGEE. The CDR3 extends over 17 amino acids. CDR3 region: CASSPMSGRGWNTEAFF. The DNA of the CDR3 is TGTGCCAGCAGCCCTATGAGTGGTAGAGGTTGGAACACTGAAGCTTTCTTT.

The chain carries TRBV5-6 and TRBJ2-7; TRBD1 is a possible D gene (6 bases). The V and J ends lost 5 bases and 2 bases respectively, with 14 bases between them. Germline V gene lookup returns CDR1 SGHDT and CDR2 YYEEEE. The CDR3 extends over 14 amino acids. The CDR3 sequence is CASREQGFAYEQYF. CDR3 DNA: TGTGCCAGCAGGGAACAGGGTTTTGCCTACGAGCAGTACTTC.

V is TRBV6-5 and J is TRBJ1-5, with TRBD1 as a possible D gene (6 bases). Germline CDR1 MNHEY, CDR2 SVGAGI. The CDR3 runs to 14 residues. Trimming took 5 bases from V and 6 from J, leaving 14 bases between them. This CDR3 is CASSREGVVQPQHF. The CDR3 DNA sequence: TGTGCCAGCAGTCGGGAGGGGGTTGTTCAGCCCCAGCATTTT.

This clone was detected once. The rearrangement links TRBV28 to TRBJ1-4, with 9 bases identical to TRBD1. After removal of 5 bases from V and 8 bases from J, the junction contained 9 bases not matched to a gene. There are 15 residues in the CDR3. Germline CDR1 reads MDHEN; CDR2 reads SYDVKM. The DNA for the CDR3 is TGTGCCAGCAGTACAACCGGGACAGGGTACGAAAAACTGTTTTTT. It specifies CASSTTGTGYEKLFF.

The CDR3 reads CASSRMTSGGSTDTQYF. The CDR3 nucleotides are TGCGCCAGCAGCCGGATGACTAGCGGGGGGAGCACAGATACGCAGTATTTT. The chain links TRBV4-3 to TRBJ2-3, with TRBD2 identical over 13 bases. Germline values: CDR1 LGHNA, CDR2 YSLEER. The CDR3 spans 17 residues. V shed 4 bases and J 0 bases; nucleotides not matched to a gene: 4.

The chain couples TRBV24-1 to TRBJ2-3; the D gene is possibly TRBD2 (6 bases). V lost 2 bases and J 2 bases, leaving 13 bases between the germline ends. The CDR3 has 16 amino acids. Looked up from germline, CDR1 is KGHDR and CDR2 is SFDVKD. The CDR3 DNA reads as TGTGCCACCAGTGATTCCCGGGGAGGATACACAGATACGCAGTATTTT. Its translation: CATSDSRGGYTDTQYF.

The V call is TRBV20-1, the J call TRBJ1-2, with D unresolved. Germline CDR1 is DFQATT and CDR2 is SNEGSKA (reference sequence). The CDR3 loop spans 12 amino acids. The V and J ends lost 3 bases and 4 bases respectively, with 9 bases between them. The DNA of the CDR3 is TGCAGTGCTAGTCAGTCTCTCTATGGCTACACCTTC. Translation gives CSASQSLYGYTF.

The rearrangement joins TRBV5-1 to TRBJ1-1, with TRBD1 matching over 8 bases. This CDR3 has 15 amino acids. Germline assignment: CDR1 SGHRS and CDR2 YFSETQ. V shed 0 bases and J 10 bases; nucleotides not matched to a gene: 11. CDR3: CASSLGSTGELVAFF. In DNA form, the CDR3 reads TGCGCCAGCAGCTTGGGCTCGACAGGGGAGTTGGTAGCTTTCTTT.

The DNA of the CDR3 is TGTGCCAGCAGCTCTCAAGGCATAGGGGGTCGGGGTAATTCACCCCTCCACTTT. It is translated as CASSSQGIGGRGNSPLHF. This chain links TRBV7-9 with TRBJ1-6, with D perhaps matching TRBD1 (6 bases). The germline V and J ends were trimmed by 4 bases and 6 bases, with 22 bases remaining between them. The CDR3 sequence is 18 residues long. CDR1 and CDR2 from the germline V gene are SEHNR and FQNEAQ (reference sequence). Looking up the rest from reference TRBV7-9 and TRBJ1-6 gives the full variable domain: DTGVSQNPRHKITKRGQNVTFRCDPISEHNRLYWYRQTLGQGPEFLTYFQNEAQLEKSRLLSDRFSAERPKGSFSTLEIQRTEQGDSAMYLCASSSQGIGGRGNSPLHFGNGTRLTVT.

The V and J genes are TRBV3-1 (or the pseudogene TRBV3-2) and TRBJ2-7; tentatively, D is TRBD1 or TRBD2 (5 bases each). The CDR3 consists of 17 residues. The germline CDR1 and CDR2 sequences are LGHDT and YNNKEL (reference sequence). V dropped 0 bases and J dropped 3 bases, with 18 bases sitting between them. Here the CDR3 reads CASSQEGSRVPVYEQYF. CDR3 nucleotide sequence: TGTGCCAGCAGCCAAGAGGGGAGCAGGGTTCCAGTCTACGAGCAGTACTTC.

The V call is TRBV6-5, the J call TRBJ2-7; no firm D call. Germline V gene data show CDR1 as MNHEY and CDR2 as SVGAGI. Between the trimmed V and J ends, which lost 0 bases and 6 bases, there was a span of 15 bases. This CDR3 spans 15 amino acids. The CDR3 DNA follows: TGTGCCAGCAGTTACTCCCCATCCCTAGGTTTCGAGCAGTACTTC. Amino acids: CASSYSPSLGFEQYF.

V usage is TRBV4-2 and J usage is TRBJ2-1, with 8 nucleotides matching TRBD2. Germline V CDR1 and CDR2: LGHNA, YNFKEQ. J was trimmed by 9 bases and V by 4 bases; bases with no gene match: 8. This CDR3 is built from 14 residues. The CDR3 DNA sequence: TGTGCCAGCAGCCCGGGGGGGGCTATGCCTGAGCAGTTCTTC. It encodes CASSPGGAMPEQFF.

V gene TRBV3-1 (or the pseudogene TRBV3-2) combines with J gene TRBJ1-1, with 9 bases lining up with TRBD1. This CDR3 is 14 amino acids long. V trimming: 1 base; J trimming: 3 bases; junction bases outside the gene matches: 0. Per the germline V gene, CDR1 is LGHDT and CDR2 is YNNKEL (reference sequence). The CDR3 DNA is TGTGCCAGCAGCCAAGGGGACAGGGACACTGAAGCTTTCTTT. It is translated as CASSQGDRDTEAFF.

This clone was detected only once. This chain uses TRBV29-1 with TRBJ1-5; TRBD1 matches at 7 bases. Trimming at V came to 7 bases and at J to 3 bases, leaving 6 bases not matched to a gene. Per the germline V gene, CDR1 is SQVTM and CDR2 is ANQGSEA. The CDR3 sequence is 13 residues long. The CDR3 spells CSAAGGANQPQHF. In DNA, the CDR3 is TGCAGCGCCGCAGGGGGGGCCAATCAGCCCCAGCATTTT.

The chain combines TRBV4-2 with TRBJ2-5; D is unclear. V dropped 0 bases and J dropped 4 bases, with 9 bases sitting between them. This CDR3 is 14 amino acids long. Germline CDR1 and CDR2: LGHNA and YNFKEQ. CDR3 bases: TGTGCCAGCAGCCAAGACCTCTTGGGAGAGACCCAGTACTTC. This translates into CASSQDLLGETQYF.

This chain uses TRBV15 with TRBJ1-5; D gene ambiguous. Per the germline V gene, CDR1 is LNHNV and CDR2 is YYDKDF (reference sequence). CDR3 length: 17 amino acids. V lost 0 bases to trimming and J lost 3 bases, with 15 bases between them. The CDR3 here is CATSREIFGKANQPQHF. In DNA form, the CDR3 reads TGTGCCACCAGCAGAGAAATTTTCGGAAAGGCCAATCAGCCCCAGCATTTT.

The chain uses TRBV10-3 and TRBJ2-3, with 12 bases that match TRBD2. The CDR3 consists of 13 residues. Germline loops: CDR1 ENHRY, CDR2 SYGVKD. Trimming removed 8 bases from V and 3 bases from J; junction bases left unmatched: 0. The CDR3 reads CAIGLAGTDTQYF. The CDR3 DNA reads TGTGCCATCGGACTAGCGGGAACAGATACGCAGTATTTT.